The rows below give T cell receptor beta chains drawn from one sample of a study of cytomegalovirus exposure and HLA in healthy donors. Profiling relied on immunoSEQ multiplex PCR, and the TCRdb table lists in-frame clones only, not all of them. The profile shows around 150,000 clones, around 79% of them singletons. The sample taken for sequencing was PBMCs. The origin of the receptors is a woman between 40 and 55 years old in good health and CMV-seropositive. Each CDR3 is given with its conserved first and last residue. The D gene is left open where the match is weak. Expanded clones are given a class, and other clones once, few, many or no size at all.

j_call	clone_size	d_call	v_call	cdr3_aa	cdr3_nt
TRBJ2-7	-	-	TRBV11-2	CASSLDGEVGASHEQYF	TGTGCCAGCAGCTTAGATGGGGAAGTGGGGGCGTCTCACGAGCAGTACTTC
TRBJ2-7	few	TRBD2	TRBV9	CASSVEGSGGNYEQYF	TGTGCCAGCAGCGTAGAGGGGAGCGGGGGAAATTACGAGCAGTACTTC
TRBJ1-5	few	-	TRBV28	CASSSSEGRALTGNQPQHF	TGTGCCAGCAGTTCCTCGGAGGGGCGCGCCCTAACAGGCAATCAGCCCCAGCATTTT
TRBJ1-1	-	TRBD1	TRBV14	CASRNQGAAGTEAFF	TGTGCCAGCAGAAACCAGGGGGCGGCGGGCACTGAAGCTTTCTTT
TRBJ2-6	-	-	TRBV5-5	CASSLRLGSPGANVLTF	TGTGCCAGCAGCTTAAGACTGGGTTCTCCTGGGGCCAACGTCCTGACTTTC
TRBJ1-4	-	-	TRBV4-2	CASSQGVGGEKLFF	TGTGCCAGCAGCCAAGGGGTGGGGGGTGAAAAACTGTTTTTT
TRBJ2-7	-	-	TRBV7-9	CASSPGMGQGLGEQYF	TGTGCCAGCAGCCCAGGCATGGGACAGGGACTAGGGGAGCAGTACTTC
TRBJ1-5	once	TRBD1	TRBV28	CASSLGQGNQPQHF	TGTGCCAGCAGTCTAGGACAGGGCAATCAGCCCCAGCATTTT
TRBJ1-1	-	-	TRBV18	CASSPRTASLNTEAFF	TGTGCCAGCTCACCACGGACAGCGTCCCTGAACACTGAAGCTTTCTTT
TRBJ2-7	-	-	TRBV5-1	CASSSGAGPGSYEQYF	TGCGCCAGCAGCTCTGGAGCCGGCCCCGGCTCCTACGAGCAGTACTTC
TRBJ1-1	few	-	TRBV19	CASSIRSVNTEAFF	TGTGCCAGTAGTATTCGCTCAGTGAACACTGAAGCTTTCTTT
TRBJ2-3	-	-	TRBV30	CAWSVGTGSTDTQYF	TGTGCCTGGAGTGTAGGTACAGGGAGCACAGATACGCAGTATTTT
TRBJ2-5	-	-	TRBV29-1	CSAQTQGAETQYF	TGCAGCGCACAAACCCAGGGCGCTGAGACCCAGTACTTC
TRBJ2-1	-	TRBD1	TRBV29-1	CSVDKGGQGSNEQFF	TGCAGCGTGGACAAGGGGGGACAGGGGTCCAATGAGCAGTTCTTC
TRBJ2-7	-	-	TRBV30	CAWSRGGGQDEQYF	TGTGCCTGGAGTAGGGGGGGAGGGCAGGACGAGCAGTACTTC
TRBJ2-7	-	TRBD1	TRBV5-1	CASRRTGQPSYEQYF	TGCGCCAGCAGGCGAACGGGACAGCCTTCCTACGAGCAGTACTTC
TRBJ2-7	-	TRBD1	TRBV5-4	CASSLFQGAYEQYF	TGTGCCAGCAGCTTGTTTCAGGGGGCCTACGAGCAGTACTTC
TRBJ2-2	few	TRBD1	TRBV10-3	CAAQTRDRITGELFF	TGTGCCGCCCAAACCCGGGACAGGATCACCGGGGAGCTGTTTTTT
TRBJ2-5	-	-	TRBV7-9	CASSAYRRETQYF	TGTGCCAGCAGCGCGTACAGGCGGGAGACCCAGTACTTC
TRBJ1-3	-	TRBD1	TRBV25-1	CASSTWTGDTIYF	TGTGCCAGCAGTACCTGGACAGGGGACACCATATATTTT
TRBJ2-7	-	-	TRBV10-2	CASSRSRDIPYEQYF	TGCGCCAGCTCCCGGTCTCGGGACATCCCCTACGAGCAGTACTTC
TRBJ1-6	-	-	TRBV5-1	CASSLESGNSPLHF	TGCGCCAGCAGCTTGGAATCGGGAAATTCACCCCTCCACTTT
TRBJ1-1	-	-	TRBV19	CASSIGGRAITEAFF	TGTGCCAGTAGTATAGGGGGCAGAGCAATCACTGAAGCTTTCTTT
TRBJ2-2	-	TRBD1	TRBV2	CASTWDRVRGGELFF	TGTGCCAGCACTTGGGACAGGGTGAGGGGCGGGGAGCTGTTTTTT
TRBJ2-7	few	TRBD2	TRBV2	CASTGLAGAGYEQYF	TGTGCCAGCACGGGACTAGCGGGAGCGGGCTACGAGCAGTACTTC
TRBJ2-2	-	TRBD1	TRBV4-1	CASSRRTGAANTGELFF	TGCGCCAGCAGCCGAAGGACAGGGGCCGCGAACACCGGGGAGCTGTTTTTT
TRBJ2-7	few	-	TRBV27	CASSSREGNEQYF	TGTGCCAGCAGTTCGAGAGAGGGAAACGAGCAGTACTTC
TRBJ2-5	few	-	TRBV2	CASSYGGFKYF	TGTGCCAGCAGTTATGGAGGCTTTAAGTACTTC
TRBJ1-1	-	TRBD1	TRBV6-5	CASSPRQGLSTEAFF	TGTGCCAGCAGCCCTAGACAGGGCTTGAGCACTGAAGCTTTCTTT
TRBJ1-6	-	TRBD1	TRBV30	CAWSVGGTGASPLHF	TGTGCCTGGAGTGTAGGCGGGACAGGGGCCTCACCCCTCCACTTT
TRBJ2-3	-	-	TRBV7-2	CASSPRGRGGTDTQYF	TGTGCCAGCAGCCCTAGGGGGCGGGGGGGCACAGATACGCAGTATTTT
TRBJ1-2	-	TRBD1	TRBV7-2	CASSPPAQGEYGYTF	TGTGCCAGCAGCCCCCCCGCACAGGGGGAGTATGGCTACACCTTC
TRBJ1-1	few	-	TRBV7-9	CASSYTRDTEAFF	TGTGCCAGCAGCTACACACGGGACACTGAAGCTTTCTTT
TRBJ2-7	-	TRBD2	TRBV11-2	CASSPLSGSQHEQYF	TGTGCCAGCAGCCCCCTTAGCGGGAGTCAACACGAGCAGTACTTC
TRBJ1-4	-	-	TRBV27	CASSLVGGAEDEKLFF	TGTGCCAGCAGTTTGGTTGGTGGGGCAGAAGATGAAAAACTGTTTTTT
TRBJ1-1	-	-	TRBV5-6	CASSLGHGQGNTEAFF	TGTGCCAGCAGCTTGGGCCATGGGCAGGGGAACACTGAAGCTTTCTTT
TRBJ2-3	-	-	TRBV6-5	CASSYSGSGDTQYF	TGTGCCAGCAGTTACTCGGGTAGCGGAGATACGCAGTATTTT
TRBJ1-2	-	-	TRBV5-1	CASRPDTRGGYTF	TGCGCCAGCAGGCCCGACACCAGGGGCGGCTACACCTTT
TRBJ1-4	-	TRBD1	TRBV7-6	CASSLGGTGLKKLFF	TGTGCCAGCAGCTTAGGCGGGACAGGGCTAAAAAAACTGTTTTTT
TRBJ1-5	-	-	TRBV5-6	CASSLAGNQPQHF	TGTGCCAGCAGCTTGGCAGGGAATCAGCCCCAGCATTTT
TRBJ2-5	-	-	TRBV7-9	CSSGESKETQYF	TGTTCCAGCGGTGAGAGTAAAGAGACCCAGTACTTC
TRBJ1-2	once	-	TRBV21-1	CASSQTRDRGGYTF	TGTGCCAGCAGCCAGACCCGGGACAGGGGTGGCTACACCTTC
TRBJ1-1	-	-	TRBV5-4	CASSLGGVGDTEAFF	TGTGCCAGCAGCTTGGGGGGGGTGGGGGACACTGAAGCTTTCTTT
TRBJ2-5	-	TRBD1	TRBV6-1	CASSGPGTGRKTQYF	TGTGCCAGCAGTGGCCCCGGGACAGGGAGAAAGACCCAGTACTTC
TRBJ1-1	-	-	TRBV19	CASSIGGAEAFF	TGTGCCAGTAGTATAGGGGGAGCTGAAGCTTTCTTT
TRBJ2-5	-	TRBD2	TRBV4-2	CASSQVDSGGASQTQYF	TGTGCCAGCAGCCAAGTGGATAGCGGGGGGGCTTCCCAGACCCAGTACTTC
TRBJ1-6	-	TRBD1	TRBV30	CAWSAGQGSSPLHF	TGTGCCTGGAGTGCGGGACAGGGATCTTCACCCCTCCACTTT
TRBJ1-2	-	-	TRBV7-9	CASSLLGGPGGYTF	TGTGCCAGCAGCCTCTTAGGGGGACCGGGGGGCTACACCTTC
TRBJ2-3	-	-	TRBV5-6	CASSLFLPDTQYF	TGTGCCAGCAGCTTGTTCCTTCCAGATACGCAGTATTTT
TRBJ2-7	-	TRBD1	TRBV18	CASSPGTGRDEQYF	TGTGCCAGCTCACCCGGGACAGGCCGGGACGAGCAGTACTTC
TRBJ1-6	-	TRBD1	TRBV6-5	CASPTGTNSPLHF	TGTGCCAGCCCGACAGGGACGAATTCACCCCTCCACTTT
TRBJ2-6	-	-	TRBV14	CASSLTYSGANVLTF	TGTGCCAGCAGCCTTACATACTCTGGGGCCAACGTCCTGACTTTC
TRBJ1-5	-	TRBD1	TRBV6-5	CASSYSAQGANQPQHF	TGTGCCAGCAGTTACTCTGCCCAGGGGGCAAATCAGCCCCAGCATTTT
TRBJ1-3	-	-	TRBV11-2	CASSSFSSSGNTIYF	TGTGCCAGCAGCTCCTTTAGCAGCTCTGGAAACACCATATATTTT
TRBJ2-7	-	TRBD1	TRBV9	CASSSGQSFYEQYF	TGTGCCAGCAGTTCGGGACAGTCTTTTTACGAGCAGTACTTC
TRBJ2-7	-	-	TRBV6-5	CASSYSSLDSYEQYF	TGTGCCAGCAGTTACTCTTCCCTAGACTCCTACGAGCAGTACTTC
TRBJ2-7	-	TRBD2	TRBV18	CASGLAGEAYEQYF	TGTGCCAGCGGACTAGCGGGAGAAGCCTACGAGCAGTACTTC
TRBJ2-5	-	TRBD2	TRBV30	CAWSGTSGGDRSRTQYF	TGTGCCTGGAGTGGGACTAGCGGGGGGGATCGCAGTCGGACCCAGTACTTC
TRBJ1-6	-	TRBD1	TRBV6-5	CASSYFAGTGESPLHF	TGTGCCAGCAGTTATTTCGCCGGGACAGGGGAATCACCCCTCCACTTT